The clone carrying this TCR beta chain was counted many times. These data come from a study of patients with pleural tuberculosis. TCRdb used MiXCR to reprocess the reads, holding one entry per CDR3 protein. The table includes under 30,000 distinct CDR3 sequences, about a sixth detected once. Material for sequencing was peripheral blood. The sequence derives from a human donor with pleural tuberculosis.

CDR3 amino acids: CSASWTGRSNQPQHF. The CDR3 DNA is TGCAGTGCTAGCTGGACGGGGAGAAGCAATCAGCCCCAGCATTTT. This chain uses TRBV20-1 with TRBJ1-5, with D uncertain. The CDR3 is made up of 15 amino acids. The germline V and J ends were trimmed by 3 bases and 1 base, with 13 bases remaining between them. Per germline, CDR1 DFQATT and CDR2 SNEGSKA (reference sequence).